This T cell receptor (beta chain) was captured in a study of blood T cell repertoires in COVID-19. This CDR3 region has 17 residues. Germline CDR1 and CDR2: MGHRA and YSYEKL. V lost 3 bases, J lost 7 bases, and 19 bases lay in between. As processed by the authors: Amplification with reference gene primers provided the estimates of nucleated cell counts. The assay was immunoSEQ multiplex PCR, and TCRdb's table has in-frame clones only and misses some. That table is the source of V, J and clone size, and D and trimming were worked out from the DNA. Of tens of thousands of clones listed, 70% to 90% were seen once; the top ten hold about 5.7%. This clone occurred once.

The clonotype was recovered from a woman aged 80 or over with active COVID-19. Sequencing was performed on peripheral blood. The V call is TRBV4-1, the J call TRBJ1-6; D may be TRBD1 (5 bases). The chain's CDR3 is CASSHSGYEMGNSPLHF. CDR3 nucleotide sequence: TGCGCCAGCAGCCATTCAGGGTACGAGATGGGGAATTCACCCCTCCACTTT.